The 6 T cell receptor beta chains in this list originate from one sample, sequenced in a study of OX40 agonist ivuxolimab in advanced cancers. Generated by immunoSEQ multiplex PCR, the TCRdb table keeps only in-frame clones and is missing some. The table has 70,000 to 90,000 clones, less than 95% seen once. The sample consisted of CD4+ or CD8+ T cells sorted from blood, taken in a trial of the OX40 agonist ivuxolimab. Receptor source: an adult with an advanced solid tumor such as melanoma, head and neck, liver or kidney cancer.

The chain uses TRBV7-9 and TRBJ2-2, with 7 nucleotides matching TRBD2. The CDR3 contains 13 residues. Trimming at V came to 8 bases and at J to 7 bases, leaving 7 bases not matched to a gene. Germline V gene sequence: CDR1 SEHNR, CDR2 FQNEAQ (reference sequence). As DNA, the CDR3 is TGTGCCAGCTTGGGCGGGAGAAGCGGGGAGCTGTTTTTT. This encodes CASLGGRSGELFF.

V gene TRBV11-2 combines with J gene TRBJ2-1, with 7 bases identical to TRBD2. CDR1 and CDR2 from the germline V gene are SGHAT and FQNNGV. This CDR3 has 16 amino acids. V gave up 2 bases and J gave up 9 bases; unmatched junction bases: 13. The CDR3 spells CASSLTAGLVLGEQFF. In DNA, the CDR3 is TGTGCCAGCAGCTTAACAGCGGGATTGGTACTAGGTGAGCAGTTCTTC.

This chain's CDR3 is CASSELGGVYQPQHF. Here the CDR3 DNA reads TGTGCCAGCAGTGAACTGGGGGGGGTCTATCAGCCCCAGCATTTT. The chain uses TRBV6-1 and TRBJ1-5; D may be TRBD1 (5 bases). This CDR3 region has 15 residues. Trimming removed 2 bases from V and 5 bases from J, with 13 bases in between. Looked up from germline, CDR1 is MNHNS and CDR2 is SASEGT.

This clone was recorded once. V is TRBV19 and J is TRBJ1-1, with TRBD1 as a possible D gene (6 bases). CDR3 length: 14 amino acids. Per the germline V gene, CDR1 is LNHDA and CDR2 is SQIVND (reference sequence). V gave up 2 bases and J gave up 1 base, with 8 bases separating them. CDR3 protein: CASSIMTGNTEAFF. In nucleotides, the CDR3 is TGTGCCAGTAGTATAATGACAGGGAACACTGAAGCTTTCTTT. The entire variable domain, with the rest obtained from reference TRBV19 and TRBJ1-1, is as follows: DGGITQSPKYLFRKEGQNVTLSCEQNLNHDAMYWYRQDPGQGLRLIYYSQIVNDFQKGDIAEGYSVSREKKESFPLTVTSAQKNPTAFYLCASSIMTGNTEAFFGQGTRLTVV.

The chain is built from TRBV6-5 and TRBJ1-6; 7 bases match TRBD1. This CDR3 has 15 amino acids. The V segment lost 5 bases and the J segment 13 bases; nucleotides outside the gene matches: 14. Germline CDR1 MNHEY, CDR2 SVGAGI. DNA for the CDR3: TGTGCCAGCAGTCCTCAGGGGGGGGTAAATGGGCCCCTCCACTTT. Protein sequence: CASSPQGGVNGPLHF.

This chain links TRBV30 with TRBJ2-2, with D hard to call. V was clipped by 4 bases and J by 6 bases, with 9 bases between them. This CDR3 spans 12 amino acids. The V gene's germline CDR1 is GTSNPN and CDR2 SVGIG (reference sequence). CDR3 amino acids: CAWMKEAGELFF. The CDR3 region has the DNA TGTGCCTGGATGAAAGAGGCCGGGGAGCTGTTTTTT.